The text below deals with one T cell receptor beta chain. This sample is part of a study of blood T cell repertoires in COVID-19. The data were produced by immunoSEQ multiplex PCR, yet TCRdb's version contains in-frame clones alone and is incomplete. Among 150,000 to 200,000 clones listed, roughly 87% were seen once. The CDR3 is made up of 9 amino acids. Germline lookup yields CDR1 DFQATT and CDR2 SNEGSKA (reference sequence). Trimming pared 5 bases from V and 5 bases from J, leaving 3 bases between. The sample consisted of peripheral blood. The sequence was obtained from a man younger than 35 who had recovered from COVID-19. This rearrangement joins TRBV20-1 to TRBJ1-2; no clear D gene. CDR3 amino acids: CSASYGYTF. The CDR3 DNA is TGCAGTGCTTCTTATGGCTACACCTTC.